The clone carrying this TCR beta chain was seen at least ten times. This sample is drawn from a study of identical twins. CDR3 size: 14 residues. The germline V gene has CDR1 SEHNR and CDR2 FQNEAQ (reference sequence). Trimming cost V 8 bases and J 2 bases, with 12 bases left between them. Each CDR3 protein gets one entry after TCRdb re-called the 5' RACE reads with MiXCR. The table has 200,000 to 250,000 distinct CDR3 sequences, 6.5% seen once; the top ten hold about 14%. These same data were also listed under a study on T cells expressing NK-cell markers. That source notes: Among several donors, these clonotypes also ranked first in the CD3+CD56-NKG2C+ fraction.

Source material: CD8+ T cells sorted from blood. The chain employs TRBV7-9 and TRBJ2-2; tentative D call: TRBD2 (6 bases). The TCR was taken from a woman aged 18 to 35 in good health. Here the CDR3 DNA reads TGTGCCAGCCAAACCGGGACTAACACCGGGGAGCTGTTTTTT. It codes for CASQTGTNTGELFF.